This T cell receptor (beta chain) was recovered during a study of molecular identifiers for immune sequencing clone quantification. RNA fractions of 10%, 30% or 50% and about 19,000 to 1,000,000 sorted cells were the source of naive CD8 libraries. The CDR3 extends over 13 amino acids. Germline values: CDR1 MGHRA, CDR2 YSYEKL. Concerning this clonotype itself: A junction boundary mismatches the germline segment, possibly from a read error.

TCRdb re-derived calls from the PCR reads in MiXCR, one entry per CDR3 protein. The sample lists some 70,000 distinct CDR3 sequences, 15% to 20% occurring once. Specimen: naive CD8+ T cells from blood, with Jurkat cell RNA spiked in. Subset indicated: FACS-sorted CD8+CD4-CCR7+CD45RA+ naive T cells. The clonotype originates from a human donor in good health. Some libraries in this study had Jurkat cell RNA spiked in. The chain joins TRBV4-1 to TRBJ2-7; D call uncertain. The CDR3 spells CAGSQDGSYEQYF. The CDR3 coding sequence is TGCGCCGGCAGCCAAGATGGGTCCTACGAGCAGTACTTC.